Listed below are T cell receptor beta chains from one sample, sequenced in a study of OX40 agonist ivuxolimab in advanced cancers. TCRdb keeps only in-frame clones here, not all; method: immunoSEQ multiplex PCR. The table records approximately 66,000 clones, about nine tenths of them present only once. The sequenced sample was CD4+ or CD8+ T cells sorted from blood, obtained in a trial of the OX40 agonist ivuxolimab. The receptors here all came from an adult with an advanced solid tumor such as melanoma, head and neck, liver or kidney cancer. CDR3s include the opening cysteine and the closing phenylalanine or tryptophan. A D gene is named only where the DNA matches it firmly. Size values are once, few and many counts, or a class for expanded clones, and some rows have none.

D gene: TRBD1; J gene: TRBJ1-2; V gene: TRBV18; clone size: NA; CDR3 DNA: TGTGCCAGCTCACCCCAGGACAGGGGCTCTGGCTACACCTTC; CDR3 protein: CASSPQDRGSGYTF
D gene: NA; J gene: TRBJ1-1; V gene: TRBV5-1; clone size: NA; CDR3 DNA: TGCGCCAGCAGCTCAATGGGACAATACATGAACACTGAAGCTTTCTTT; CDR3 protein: CASSSMGQYMNTEAFF
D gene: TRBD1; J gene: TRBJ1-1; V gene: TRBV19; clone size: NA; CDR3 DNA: TGTGCCAGTAGTATTGGGGGACAGGGTATCGCGAAAGCTTTCTTT; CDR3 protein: CASSIGGQGIAKAFF
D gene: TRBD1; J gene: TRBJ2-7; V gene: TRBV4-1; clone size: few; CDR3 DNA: TGCGCCAGCAGCCAAGCTCCGGGACAGGGCTACGAGCAGTACTTC; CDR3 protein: CASSQAPGQGYEQYF
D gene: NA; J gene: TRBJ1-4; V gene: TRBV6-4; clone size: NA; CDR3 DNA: TGTGCCAGCAGTGACCGGCCTAATGAAAAACTGTTTTTT; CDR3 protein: CASSDRPNEKLFF
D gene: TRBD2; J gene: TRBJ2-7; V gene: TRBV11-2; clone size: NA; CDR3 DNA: TGTGCCAGCAGCATAAGGGGAGGGAACCCCTACGAGCAGTACTTC; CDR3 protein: CASSIRGGNPYEQYF
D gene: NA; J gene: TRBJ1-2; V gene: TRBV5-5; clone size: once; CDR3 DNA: TGTGCCAGCAGCTTGGCCGTCAGCCCCAGCTATGGCTACACCTTC; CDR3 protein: CASSLAVSPSYGYTF
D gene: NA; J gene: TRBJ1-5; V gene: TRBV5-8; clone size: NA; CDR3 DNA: TGTGCCAGCAGCTGGGCCTCGGGAAATCAGCCCCAGCATTTT; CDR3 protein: CASSWASGNQPQHF
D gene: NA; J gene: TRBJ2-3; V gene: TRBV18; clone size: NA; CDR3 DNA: TGTGCCAGCTCACTGTCGGACTTACGCACAGATACGCAGTATTTT; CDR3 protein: CASSLSDLRTDTQYF
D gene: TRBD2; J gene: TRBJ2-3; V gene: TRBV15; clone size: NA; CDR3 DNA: TGTGCCACCAGCAGAGATCCCCTAGCGGGGGTTGATACGCAGTATTTT; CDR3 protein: CATSRDPLAGVDTQYF
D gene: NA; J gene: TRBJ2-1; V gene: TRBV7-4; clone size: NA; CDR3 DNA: TGTGCCAGCAGCCCCGGCGGGGGCCTCAATGAGCAGTTCTTC; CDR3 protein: CASSPGGGLNEQFF
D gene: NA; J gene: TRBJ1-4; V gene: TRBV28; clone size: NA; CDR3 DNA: TGTGCCAGCAGTCACCTGGAGGGGGGAGGTGAAAAACTGTTTTTT; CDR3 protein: CASSHLEGGGEKLFF
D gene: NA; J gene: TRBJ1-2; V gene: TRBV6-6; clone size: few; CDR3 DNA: TGTGCCAGCAGTTACGGAGGGGACGGACGTGACTATGGCTACACCTTC; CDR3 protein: CASSYGGDGRDYGYTF
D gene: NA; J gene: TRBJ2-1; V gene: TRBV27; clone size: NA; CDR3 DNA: TGTGCCAGCAGTTTATTCTCTCCGGGGGTAGGCAATGAGCAGTTCTTC; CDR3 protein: CASSLFSPGVGNEQFF
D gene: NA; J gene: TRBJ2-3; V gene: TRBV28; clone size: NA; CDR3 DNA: TGTGCCTCCCAGGGGGGGGCCTCGAATCGGGATACGCAGTATTTT; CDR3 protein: CASQGGASNRDTQYF
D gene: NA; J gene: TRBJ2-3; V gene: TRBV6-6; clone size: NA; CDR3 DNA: TGTGCCAGCAGTTACAAGTCCCAGACAGATACGCAGTATTTT; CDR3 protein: CASSYKSQTDTQYF
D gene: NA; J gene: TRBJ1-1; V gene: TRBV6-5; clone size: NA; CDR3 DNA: TGTGCCAGCATAAGGGGGGGCCGGAACACTGAAGCTTTCTTT; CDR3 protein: CASIRGGRNTEAFF
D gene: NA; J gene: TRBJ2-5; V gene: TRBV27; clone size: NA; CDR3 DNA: TGTGCCAGCAGTCCCCCTGGGCTGGAGACCCAGTACTTC; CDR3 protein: CASSPPGLETQYF
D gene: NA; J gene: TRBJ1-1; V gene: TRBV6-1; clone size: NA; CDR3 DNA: TGTGCCAGCAGTGACAAGGGTCTGAACACTGAAGCTTTCTTT; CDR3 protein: CASSDKGLNTEAFF
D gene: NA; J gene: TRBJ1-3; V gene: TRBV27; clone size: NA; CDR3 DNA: TGTGCCAGCAGCCCTTGGGGGCTCGGTTTTAACACCATATATTTT; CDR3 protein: CASSPWGLGFNTIYF
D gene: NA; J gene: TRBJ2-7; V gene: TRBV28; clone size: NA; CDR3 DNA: TGTGCCAGTTCGACGGGACCTCGCAACGAGCAGTACTTC; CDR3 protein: CASSTGPRNEQYF
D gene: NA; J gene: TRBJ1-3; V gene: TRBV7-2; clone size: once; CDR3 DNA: TGTGCCAGCAGCTTGCTAGGCTCTGGAAACACCATATATTTT; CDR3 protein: CASSLLGSGNTIYF
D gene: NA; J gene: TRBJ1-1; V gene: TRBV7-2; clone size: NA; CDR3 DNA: TGTGCCAGCGCCTACATTGAAGCTTTCTTT; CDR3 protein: CASAYIEAFF
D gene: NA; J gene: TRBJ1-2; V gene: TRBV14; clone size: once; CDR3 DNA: TGTGCCAGCAGCCAAGGCAGGAACTATGGCTACACCTTC; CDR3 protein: CASSQGRNYGYTF
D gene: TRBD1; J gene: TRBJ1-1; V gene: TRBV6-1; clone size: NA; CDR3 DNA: TGTGCCAGCAGTGAAGGGGGACAGATTATGAACACTGAAGCTTTCTTT; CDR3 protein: CASSEGGQIMNTEAFF
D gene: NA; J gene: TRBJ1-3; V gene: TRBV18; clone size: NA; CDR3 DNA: TGTGCCAGCTCACCAGTCGCAGAGTTCCTCTCTGGAAACACCATATATTTT; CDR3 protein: CASSPVAEFLSGNTIYF
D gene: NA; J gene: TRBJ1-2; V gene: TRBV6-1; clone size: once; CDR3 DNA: TGTGCCAGCAGTAAAGAACGAGGGTCCAGGAACTATGGCTACACCTTC; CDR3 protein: CASSKERGSRNYGYTF
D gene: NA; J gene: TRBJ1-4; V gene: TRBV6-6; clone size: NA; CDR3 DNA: TGTGCCAGCGGCGGTAATGAAAAACTGTTTTTT; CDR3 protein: CASGGNEKLFF
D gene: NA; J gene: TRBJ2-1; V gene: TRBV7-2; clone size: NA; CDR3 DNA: TGTGCCAGCAGCTTAGCTGCGGCTAGCTCCTACAATGAGCAGTTCTTC; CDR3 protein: CASSLAAASSYNEQFF
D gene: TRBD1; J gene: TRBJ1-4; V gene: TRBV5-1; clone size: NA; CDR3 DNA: TGCGCCAGCAGGGGACAGGGGTCAAATGAAAAACTGTTTTTT; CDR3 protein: CASRGQGSNEKLFF
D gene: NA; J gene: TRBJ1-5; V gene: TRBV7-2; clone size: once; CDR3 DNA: TGTGCCAGCAGCCGATCAAACAATCAGCCCCAGCATTTT; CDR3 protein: CASSRSNNQPQHF
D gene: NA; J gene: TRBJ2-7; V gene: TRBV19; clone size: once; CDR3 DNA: TGTGCCAGTAGTATCGGCAGGTACGAGCAGTACTTC; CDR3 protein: CASSIGRYEQYF
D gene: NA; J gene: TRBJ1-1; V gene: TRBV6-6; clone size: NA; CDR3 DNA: TGTGCCAGCATCGGAAGGAGGGTCACTGAAGCTTTCTTT; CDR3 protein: CASIGRRVTEAFF
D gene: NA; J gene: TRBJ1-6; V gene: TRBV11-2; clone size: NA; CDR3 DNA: TGTGCCAGCAGCTCTACAGGGAATTCACCCCTCCACTTT; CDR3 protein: CASSSTGNSPLHF
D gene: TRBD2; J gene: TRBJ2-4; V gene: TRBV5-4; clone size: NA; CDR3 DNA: TGTGCCAGCAGCTTGGCGAGGACTAGCGGGGGACCGACAGATACGCAGTACTTC; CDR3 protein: CASSLARTSGGPTDTQYF
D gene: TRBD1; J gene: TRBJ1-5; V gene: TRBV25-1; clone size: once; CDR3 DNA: TGTGCCAGCAGTGAATTGGGCAGGGGGCCGGTACATTTT; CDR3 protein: CASSELGRGPVHF
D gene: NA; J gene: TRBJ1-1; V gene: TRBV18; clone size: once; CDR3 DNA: TGTGCCAGCTCACCGGGGGCGAACACTGAAGCTTTCTTT; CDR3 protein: CASSPGANTEAFF
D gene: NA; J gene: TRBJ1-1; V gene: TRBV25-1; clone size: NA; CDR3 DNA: TGTGCCACCTTAGAGAACACTGAAGCTTTCTTT; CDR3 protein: CATLENTEAFF
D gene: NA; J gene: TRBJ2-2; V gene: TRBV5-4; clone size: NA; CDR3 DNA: TGTGCCAGCAGTTCCCGGACGGGGGTCCCCGGGGAGCTGTTTTTT; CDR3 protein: CASSSRTGVPGELFF
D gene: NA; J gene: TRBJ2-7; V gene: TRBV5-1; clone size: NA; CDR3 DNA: TGCGCCAGCAGCTTGCAAGGAGAACCCTACGAGCAGTACTTC; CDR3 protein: CASSLQGEPYEQYF
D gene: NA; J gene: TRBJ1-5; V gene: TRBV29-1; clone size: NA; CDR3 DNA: TGCAGCGTTACAAGGGGGGAAAATCAGCCCCAGCATTTT; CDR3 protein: CSVTRGENQPQHF
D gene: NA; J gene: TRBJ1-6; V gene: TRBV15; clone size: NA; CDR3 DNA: TGTGCCACCAGCAGAGATGGGTACAGCTCACCCCTCCACTTT; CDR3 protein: CATSRDGYSSPLHF
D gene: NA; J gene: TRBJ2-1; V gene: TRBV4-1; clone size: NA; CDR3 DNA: TGCGCCAGCAGCCAAGACAGTAATACCGGGGTTTTTTTCTTC; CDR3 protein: CASSQDSNTGVFFF
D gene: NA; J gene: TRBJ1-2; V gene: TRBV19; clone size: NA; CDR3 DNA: TGTGCCAGTTCTACCGACAGCAACTATGGCTACACCTTC; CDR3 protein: CASSTDSNYGYTF
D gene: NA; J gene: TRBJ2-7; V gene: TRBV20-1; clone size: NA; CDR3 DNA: TGCAGTGCCACCAGTACCTACGAGCAGTACTTC; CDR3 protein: CSATSTYEQYF
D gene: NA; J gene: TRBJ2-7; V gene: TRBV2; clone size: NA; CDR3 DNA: TGTGCCAGCGACCCCCTGGGCAGCTCCTACGAGCAGTACTTC; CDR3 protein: CASDPLGSSYEQYF
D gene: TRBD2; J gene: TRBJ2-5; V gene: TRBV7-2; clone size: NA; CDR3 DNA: TGTGCCAGCAGCTTAGCCCTAGCGGGGGGGACCTGGACCCAGTACTTC; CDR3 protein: CASSLALAGGTWTQYF
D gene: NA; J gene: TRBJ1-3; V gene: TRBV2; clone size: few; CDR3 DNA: TGTGCCAGCAGTGACGTGGCGGGCAAGGGCTCTGGAAACACCATATATTTT; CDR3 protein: CASSDVAGKGSGNTIYF
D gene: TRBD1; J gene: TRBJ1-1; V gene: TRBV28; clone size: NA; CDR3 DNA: TGTGCCAGCAGATCCGGGACAGCGAACACTGAAGCTTTCTTT; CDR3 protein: CASRSGTANTEAFF
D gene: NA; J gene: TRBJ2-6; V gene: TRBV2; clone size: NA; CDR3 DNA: TGTGCCAGCAATCACAGGATCTCTGGGGCCAACGTCCTGACTTTC; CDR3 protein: CASNHRISGANVLTF
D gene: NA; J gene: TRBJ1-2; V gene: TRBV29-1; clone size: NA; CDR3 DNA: TGCAGCGTAGTAAGTCCGGGTATGGACTATGGCTACACCTTC; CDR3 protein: CSVVSPGMDYGYTF
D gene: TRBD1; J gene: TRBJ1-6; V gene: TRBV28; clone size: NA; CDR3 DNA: TGTGCCAGCAGTACAACGGGACAGCTCAATTCACCCCTCCACTTT; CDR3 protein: CASSTTGQLNSPLHF
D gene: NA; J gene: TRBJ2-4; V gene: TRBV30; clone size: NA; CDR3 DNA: TGTGCCTGCTCTGGAGGGGGCTCCAAAAACATTCAGTACTTC; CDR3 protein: CACSGGGSKNIQYF
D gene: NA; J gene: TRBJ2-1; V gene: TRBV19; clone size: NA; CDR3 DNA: TGTGCCAGTAGTAAACAGGGTAACTACAATGAGCAGTTCTTC; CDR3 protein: CASSKQGNYNEQFF
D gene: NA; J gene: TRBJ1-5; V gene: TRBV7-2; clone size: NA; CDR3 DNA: TGTGCCAGCAGCTTAGCAGGGGTCGTGAGTCAGCCCCAGCATTTT; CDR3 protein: CASSLAGVVSQPQHF